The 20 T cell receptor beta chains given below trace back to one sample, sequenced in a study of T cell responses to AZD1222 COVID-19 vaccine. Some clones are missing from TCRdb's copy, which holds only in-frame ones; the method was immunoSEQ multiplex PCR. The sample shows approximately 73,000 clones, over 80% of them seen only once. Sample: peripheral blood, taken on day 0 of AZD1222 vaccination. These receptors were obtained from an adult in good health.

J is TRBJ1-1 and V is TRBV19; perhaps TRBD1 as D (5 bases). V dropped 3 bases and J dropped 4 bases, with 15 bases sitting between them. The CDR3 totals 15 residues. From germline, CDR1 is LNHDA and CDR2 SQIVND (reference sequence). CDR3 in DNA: TGTGCCAGTAGTATGGTGGGGGGTCGATCCACTGAAGCTTTCTTT. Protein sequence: CASSMVGGRSTEAFF.

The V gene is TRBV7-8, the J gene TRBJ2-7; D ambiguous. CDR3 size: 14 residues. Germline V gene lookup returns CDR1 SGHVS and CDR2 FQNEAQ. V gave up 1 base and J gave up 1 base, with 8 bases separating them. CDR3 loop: CASSLVGPSYEQYF. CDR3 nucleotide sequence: TGTGCCAGCAGCTTAGTAGGACCTTCCTACGAGCAGTACTTC.

CDR3: CASSPRSRGNTIYF. Here the CDR3 DNA reads TGTGCCAGCAGCCCAAGGTCCCGCGGAAACACCATATATTTT. The V call is TRBV7-2, the J call TRBJ1-3; D remains ambiguous. Germline assignment: CDR1 SGHTA and CDR2 FQGNSA. The V and J ends lost 5 bases and 4 bases respectively, with 12 bases between them. The CDR3 contains 14 residues.

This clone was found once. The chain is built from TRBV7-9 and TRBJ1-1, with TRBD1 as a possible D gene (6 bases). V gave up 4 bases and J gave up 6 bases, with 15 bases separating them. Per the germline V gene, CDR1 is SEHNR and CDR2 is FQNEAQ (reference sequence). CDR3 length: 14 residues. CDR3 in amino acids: CASSSLTGRSEAFF. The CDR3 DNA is TGTGCCAGCAGCTCGTTAACAGGGAGGTCTGAAGCTTTCTTT.

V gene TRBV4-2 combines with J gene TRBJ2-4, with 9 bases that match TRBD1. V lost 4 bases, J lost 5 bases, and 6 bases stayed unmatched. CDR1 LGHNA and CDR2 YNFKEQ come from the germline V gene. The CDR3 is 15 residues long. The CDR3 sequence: CASSPSDRGENIQYF. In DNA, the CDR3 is TGTGCCAGCAGCCCTTCGGACAGGGGCGAAAACATTCAGTACTTC.

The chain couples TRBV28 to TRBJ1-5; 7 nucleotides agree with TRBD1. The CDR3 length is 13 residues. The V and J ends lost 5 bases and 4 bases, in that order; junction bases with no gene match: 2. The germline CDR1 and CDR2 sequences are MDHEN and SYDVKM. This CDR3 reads CASSQTGNQPQHF. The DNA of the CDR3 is TGTGCCAGCAGTCAGACAGGGAATCAGCCCCAGCATTTT.

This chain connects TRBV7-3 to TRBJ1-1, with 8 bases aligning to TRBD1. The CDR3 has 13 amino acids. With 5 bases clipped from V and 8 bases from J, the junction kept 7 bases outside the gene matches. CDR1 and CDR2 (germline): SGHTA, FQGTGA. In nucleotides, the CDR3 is TGTGCCAGCAGCCTTGGACAGGGAGGAGAAGCTTTCTTT. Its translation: CASSLGQGGEAFF.

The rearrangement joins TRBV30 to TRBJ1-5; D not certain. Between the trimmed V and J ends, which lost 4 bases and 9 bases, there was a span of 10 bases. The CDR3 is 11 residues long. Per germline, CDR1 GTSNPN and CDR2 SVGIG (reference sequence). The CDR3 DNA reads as TGTGCCTGGAATTCCGGTGGGCCCCAGCATTTT. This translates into CAWNSGGPQHF.

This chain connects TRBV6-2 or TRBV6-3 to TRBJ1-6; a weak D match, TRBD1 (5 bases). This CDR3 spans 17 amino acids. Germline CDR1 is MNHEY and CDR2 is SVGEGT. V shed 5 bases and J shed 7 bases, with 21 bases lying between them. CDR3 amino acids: CASSPVRSGARNSPLHF. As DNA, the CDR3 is TGTGCCAGCAGTCCCGTCCGTTCCGGGGCGAGGAATTCACCCCTCCACTTT.

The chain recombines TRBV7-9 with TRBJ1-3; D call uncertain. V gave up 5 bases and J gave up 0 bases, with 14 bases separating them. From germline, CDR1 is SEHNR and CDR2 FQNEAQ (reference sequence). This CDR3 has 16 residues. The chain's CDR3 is CASSPKRRISGNTIYF. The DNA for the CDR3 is TGTGCCAGCAGCCCGAAGCGAAGGATCTCTGGAAACACCATATATTTT.

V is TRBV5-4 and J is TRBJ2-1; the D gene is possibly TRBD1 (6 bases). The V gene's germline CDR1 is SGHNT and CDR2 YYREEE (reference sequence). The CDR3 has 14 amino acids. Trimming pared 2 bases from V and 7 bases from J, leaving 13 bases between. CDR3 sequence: CASSFWQGWNEQFF. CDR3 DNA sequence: TGTGCCAGCAGCTTTTGGCAGGGGTGGAATGAGCAGTTCTTC.

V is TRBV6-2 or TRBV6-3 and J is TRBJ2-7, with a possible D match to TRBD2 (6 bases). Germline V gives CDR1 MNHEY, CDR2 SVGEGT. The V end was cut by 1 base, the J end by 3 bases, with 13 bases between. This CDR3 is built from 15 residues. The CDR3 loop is CASSYFPGEFYEQYF. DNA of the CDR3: TGTGCCAGCAGTTACTTCCCGGGGGAGTTCTACGAGCAGTACTTC.

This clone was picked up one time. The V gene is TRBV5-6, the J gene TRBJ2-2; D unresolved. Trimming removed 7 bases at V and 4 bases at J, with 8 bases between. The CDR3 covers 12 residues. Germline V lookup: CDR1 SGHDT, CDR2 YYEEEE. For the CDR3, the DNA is TGTGCCAGCGGGCGCGTCACCGGGGAGCTGTTTTTT. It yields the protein CASGRVTGELFF.

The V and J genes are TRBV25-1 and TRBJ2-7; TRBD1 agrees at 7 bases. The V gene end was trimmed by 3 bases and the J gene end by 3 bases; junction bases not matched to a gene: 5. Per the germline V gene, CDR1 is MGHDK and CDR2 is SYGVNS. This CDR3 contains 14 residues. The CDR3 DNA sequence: TGTGCCAGCAGTGATGACAGGGTCCACTACGAGCAGTACTTC. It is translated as CASSDDRVHYEQYF.

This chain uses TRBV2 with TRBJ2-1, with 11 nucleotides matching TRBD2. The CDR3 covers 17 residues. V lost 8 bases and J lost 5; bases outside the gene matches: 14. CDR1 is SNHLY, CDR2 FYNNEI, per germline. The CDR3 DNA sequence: TGTGCCAGCGCTAGACTAGCGGGGCCGGGATTTGACAATGAGCAGTTCTTC. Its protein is CASARLAGPGFDNEQFF. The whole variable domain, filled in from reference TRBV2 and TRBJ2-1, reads EPEVTQTPSHQVTQMGQEVILRCVPISNHLYFYWYRQILGQKVEFLVSFYNNEISEKSEIFDDQFSVERPDGSNFTLKIRSTKLEDSAMYFCASARLAGPGFDNEQFFGPGTRLTVL.

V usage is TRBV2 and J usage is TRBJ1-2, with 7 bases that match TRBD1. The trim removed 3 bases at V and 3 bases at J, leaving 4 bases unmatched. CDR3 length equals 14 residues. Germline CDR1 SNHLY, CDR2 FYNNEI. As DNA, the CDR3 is TGTGCCAGCAGTGATCAGGGGGTCGACTATGGCTACACCTTC. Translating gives CASSDQGVDYGYTF.

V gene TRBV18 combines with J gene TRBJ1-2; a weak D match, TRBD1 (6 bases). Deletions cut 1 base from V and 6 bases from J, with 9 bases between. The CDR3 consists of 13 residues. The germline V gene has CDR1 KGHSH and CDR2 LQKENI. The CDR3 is CASSPQAGDGYTF. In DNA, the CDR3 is TGTGCCAGCTCACCACAGGCAGGGGATGGCTACACCTTC.

This CDR3 is CASSQALDGSGYTF. The CDR3 bases are TGTGCCAGCAGCCAAGCCTTGGATGGGAGTGGCTACACCTTC. The rearrangement uses TRBV3-1 (or the pseudogene TRBV3-2) and TRBJ1-2; no definite D call. Trimming took off 1 base at V and 7 bases at J, with 13 bases between the two ends. The germline gives CDR1 LGHDT, CDR2 YNNKEL (reference sequence). This CDR3 region has 14 residues.

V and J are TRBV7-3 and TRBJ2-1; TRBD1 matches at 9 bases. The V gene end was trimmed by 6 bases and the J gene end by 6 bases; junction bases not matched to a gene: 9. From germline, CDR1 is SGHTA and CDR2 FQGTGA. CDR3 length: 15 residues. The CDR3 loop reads CASSNGQGYVNEQFF. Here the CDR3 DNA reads TGTGCCAGCAGTAACGGACAGGGGTACGTCAATGAGCAGTTCTTC.

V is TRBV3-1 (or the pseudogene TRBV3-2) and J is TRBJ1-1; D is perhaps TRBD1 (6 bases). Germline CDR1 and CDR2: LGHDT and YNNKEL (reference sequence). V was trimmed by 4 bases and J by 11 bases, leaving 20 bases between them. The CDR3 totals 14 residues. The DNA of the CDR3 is TGTGCCAGCAGCCCCGCCAACAGGGCCGTTGCGGCTTTCTTT. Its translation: CASSPANRAVAAFF.